Listed here are 3 T cell receptor beta chains from one sample, sequenced in a study of blood T cell repertoires in COVID-19 (dated by TCRdb to 2020 to 2021). The protocol used for the library was the immunoSEQ multiplex PCR assay. The clones in this table, taken by TCRdb from immuneACCESS, are in-frame only. Not every clone is retained; where verified, under half of the shortfall comes from an unresolved V gene, and the cause of the rest is unknown. For this sample the table gives approximately 260,000 clones, of which around 92% were detected only once. Roughly 1.9% of the sample is in the top ten clones. The material sequenced was PBMCs or T cells enriched from blood (not recorded which). The receptors derive from a woman aged 60-70 years who had recovered from COVID-19.

The gene calls are TRBV19 and TRBJ2-7; D gene unclear. Trimming stripped 9 bases from V and 3 bases from J, with 15 bases between. Looked up from germline, CDR1 is LNHDA and CDR2 is SQIVND (reference sequence). The CDR3 sequence is 13 residues long. CDR3 DNA sequence: TGTGCCAGCACCGGCCTGGGCGACTACGAGCAGTACTTC. It yields the protein CASTGLGDYEQYF.

V and J are TRBV27 and TRBJ2-7; TRBD1 agrees at 7 bases. From germline, CDR1 is MNHEY and CDR2 SMNVEV (reference sequence). CDR3 size: 15 residues. With V trimmed by 3 bases and J by 3 bases, 8 bases remained unmatched. The CDR3 DNA follows: TGTGCCAGCAGTTTCTTACCGGGACAGAGCTACGAGCAGTACTTC. Protein product: CASSFLPGQSYEQYF.

J is TRBJ1-1 and V is TRBV7-9; no reliable D call. The germline CDR1 and CDR2 sequences are SEHNR and FQNEAQ (reference sequence). The CDR3 length is 11 residues. Between the trimmed V and J ends, which lost 3 bases and 3 bases, there was a span of 2 bases. CDR3 DNA: TGTGCCAGCAGCTTCGACACTGAAGCTTTCTTT. Encoded protein: CASSFDTEAFF.